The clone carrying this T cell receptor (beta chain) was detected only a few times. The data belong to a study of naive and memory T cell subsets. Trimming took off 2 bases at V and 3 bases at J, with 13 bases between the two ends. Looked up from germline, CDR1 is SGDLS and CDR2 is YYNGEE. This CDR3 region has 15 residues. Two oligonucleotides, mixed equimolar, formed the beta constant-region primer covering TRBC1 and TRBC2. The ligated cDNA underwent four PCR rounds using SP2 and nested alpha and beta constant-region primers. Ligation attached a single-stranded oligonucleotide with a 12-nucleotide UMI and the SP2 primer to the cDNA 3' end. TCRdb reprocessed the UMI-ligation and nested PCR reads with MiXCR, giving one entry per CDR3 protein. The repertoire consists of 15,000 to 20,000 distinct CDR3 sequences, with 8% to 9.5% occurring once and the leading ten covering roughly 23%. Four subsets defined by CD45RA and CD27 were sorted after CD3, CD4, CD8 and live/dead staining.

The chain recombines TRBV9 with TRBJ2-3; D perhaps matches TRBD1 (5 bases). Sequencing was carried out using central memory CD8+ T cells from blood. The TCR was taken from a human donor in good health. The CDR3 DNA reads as TGTGCCAGCAGCGTCTTTGACAGCATGACAGATACGCAGTATTTT. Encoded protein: CASSVFDSMTDTQYF.